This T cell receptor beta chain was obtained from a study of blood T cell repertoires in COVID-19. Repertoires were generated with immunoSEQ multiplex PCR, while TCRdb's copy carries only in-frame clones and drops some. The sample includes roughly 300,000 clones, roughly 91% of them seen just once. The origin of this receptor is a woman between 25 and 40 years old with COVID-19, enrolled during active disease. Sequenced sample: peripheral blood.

CDR3 loop: CASSLQGTGELFF. The DNA of the CDR3 is TGTGCCAGCAGCTTACAGGGGACCGGGGAGCTGTTTTTT. The chain has TRBV13 and TRBJ2-2, with D maybe TRBD1 (6 bases). V was trimmed by 2 bases and J by 5 bases, leaving 6 bases between them. Germline CDR1 PRHDT, CDR2 FYEKMQ (reference sequence). This CDR3 has 13 residues.